These 8 T cell receptor beta chains share one sample of origin, sequenced in a study of blood T cell repertoires in COVID-19. Repertoires were generated with immunoSEQ multiplex PCR, while TCRdb's copy carries only in-frame clones and drops some. Among some 290,000 clones listed, 89% were seen once. Sequencing was performed on PBMCs or T cells enriched from blood (not recorded which). The receptor set was obtained from a woman in her twenties or thirties who had recovered from COVID-19.

The chain employs TRBV30 and TRBJ1-1; 7 nucleotides agree with TRBD1. Germline V CDR1 and CDR2: GTSNPN, SVGIG (reference sequence). The CDR3 loop spans 14 amino acids. V lost 3 bases to trimming and J lost 4 bases; unmatched junction nucleotides: 8. CDR3 nucleotides: TGTGCCTGGAGAGACAGGGTTTTCGGCACTGAAGCTTTCTTT. Translation: CAWRDRVFGTEAFF.

The rearrangement uses TRBV6-5 and TRBJ2-7; 10 bases are shared with TRBD2. Germline V gives CDR1 MNHEY, CDR2 SVGAGI. This CDR3 has 13 amino acids. The ends lost 5 bases at V and 9 bases at J; junction bases unmatched: 7. The CDR3 sequence is CASSPLAGGRQYF. The CDR3 DNA reads as TGTGCCAGCAGTCCTTTAGCGGGAGGCCGGCAGTACTTC.

V and J are TRBV5-1 and TRBJ1-6; TRBD1 agrees at 7 bases. Germline CDR1 reads SGHRS; CDR2 reads YFSETQ. CDR3 length: 15 amino acids. Unmatched junction bases numbered 9, after V lost 5 bases and J lost 7 bases. In nucleotides, the CDR3 is TGCGCCAGCAGTGGACGACAGGGACAAAATTCACCCCTCCACTTT. This translates into CASSGRQGQNSPLHF.

The DNA for the CDR3 is TGTGCCATCAGTGATTCTCAACGGACAGGGGCTAATGAAAAACTGTTTTTT. Translation gives CAISDSQRTGANEKLFF. The chain has TRBV10-3 and TRBJ1-4, with 9 bases fitting TRBD1. With V trimmed by 3 bases and J by 3 bases, 8 bases remained unmatched. CDR3 length: 17 residues. Per the germline V gene, CDR1 is ENHRY and CDR2 is SYGVKD.

This clone was seen a single time. V usage is TRBV15 and J usage is TRBJ2-1, with TRBD2 matching 13 bases. The CDR3 runs to 16 residues. V shed 2 bases and J 8 bases; nucleotides not matched to a gene: 6. Germline loops: CDR1 LNHNV, CDR2 YYDKDF (reference sequence). CDR3 sequence (DNA): TGTGCCACCAGCAGACGGACTAGCGGGAGAGGGGATGAGCAGTTCTTC. This sequence encodes CATSRRTSGRGDEQFF.

The chain recombines TRBV7-2 with TRBJ2-2, with a weak D call TRBD1 (6 bases). V was shortened by 1 base and J by 1 base, with 10 bases between the two germline ends. The CDR3 has 16 amino acids. Germline V CDR1 and CDR2: SGHTA, FQGNSA. CDR3 loop: CASSLVGAGNTGELFF. The CDR3 coding sequence is TGTGCCAGCAGCTTAGTGGGGGCAGGGAACACCGGGGAGCTGTTTTTT.

The V call is TRBV6-5, the J call TRBJ2-1; 8 bases agree with TRBD2. The germline V gene has CDR1 MNHEY and CDR2 SVGAGI. This CDR3 is 14 amino acids long. J lost 8 bases, V lost 5 bases, and 8 bases had no gene match. The CDR3, as DNA: TGTGCCAGCAGTCATAACCGACTAGCGCATGAGCAGTTCTTC. Its protein product is CASSHNRLAHEQFF.

For the CDR3, the DNA is TGCGCCAGCAGCCAAGATCGAGGGATAGATACGCAGTATTTT. This codes for CASSQDRGIDTQYF. The chain joins TRBV4-1 to TRBJ2-3, with D perhaps TRBD2 (5 bases). The CDR3 is made up of 14 amino acids. Germline V gene sequence: CDR1 MGHRA, CDR2 YSYEKL. V lost 0 bases, J lost 5 bases, and 9 bases lay in between.